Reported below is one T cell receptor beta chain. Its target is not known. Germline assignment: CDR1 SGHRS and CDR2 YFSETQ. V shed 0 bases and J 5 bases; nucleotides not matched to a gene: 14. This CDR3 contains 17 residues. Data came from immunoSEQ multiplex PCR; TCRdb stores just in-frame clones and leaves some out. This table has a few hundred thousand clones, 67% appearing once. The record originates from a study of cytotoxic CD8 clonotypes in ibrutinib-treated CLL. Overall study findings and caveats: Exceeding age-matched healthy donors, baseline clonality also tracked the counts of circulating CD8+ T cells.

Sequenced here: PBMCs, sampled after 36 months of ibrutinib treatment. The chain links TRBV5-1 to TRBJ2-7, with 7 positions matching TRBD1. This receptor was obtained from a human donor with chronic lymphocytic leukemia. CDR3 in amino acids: CASSLGQGLVWADEQYF. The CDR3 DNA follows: TGCGCCAGCAGCTTGGGACAGGGCTTGGTCTGGGCTGACGAGCAGTACTTC.